This TCR beta chain was recovered during a study of blood T cells in healthy people across ages. The use of a sample-barcoded 5' primer and a J-beta primer mix characterized a second PCR of about 6 to 12 cycles. TCRdb ran MiXCR on the 5' RACE reads and lists one entry per CDR3 protein. The sample has hundreds of thousands of distinct CDR3 sequences, approximately 25% seen once. The CDR3 is made up of 16 amino acids. Germline V gene sequence: CDR1 SQVTM, CDR2 ANQGSEA. Separately, the same data were catalogued under a study of T cells of mothers and their children.

V gene TRBV29-1 combines with J gene TRBJ2-5; 9 bases fit TRBD1. The DNA matches TRBJ2-1 better at its end, which makes the J call doubtful. The receptor's source is a boy between 10 and 17 years old in good health. Sequences were obtained from blood. The CDR3 region has the DNA TGCAGCGTTGAAAAAGAACAGGGGGCGACGGTGAATGAGCAGTTCTTC. It yields the protein CSVEKEQGATVNEQFF.